This passage covers 19 T cell receptor beta chains from one sample sequenced in a study of regulatory T cells in long-lasting Graves disease. Building of the TCR beta libraries involved iRepertoire HTBI primers and Arm-PCR of CDR3 regions. TCRdb redid the calling of the multiplex PCR reads with MiXCR, one entry per CDR3 protein. The sample records approximately 470,000 distinct CDR3 sequences, roughly 20% being singletons. The time point denotes: persistent/refractory GD, antithyroid drugs over 5 years with positive TRAb. From PBMCs, RNA was extracted and then used to make the TCR library. The sequenced sample was peripheral blood mononuclear cells (PBMCs), obtained when the disease was refractory, from a patient treated with antithyroid drugs. These receptors came from a female donor with Graves disease.

This clonotype was seen ten or more times. CDR3 in DNA: TGTGCCAGCAGTTTCGGACTAGCGGGACCTCAAGAGACCCAGTACTTC. Protein: CASSFGLAGPQETQYF. This chain links TRBV28 with TRBJ2-5, with 12 bases that match TRBD2. V shed 3 bases and J 2 bases; nucleotides not matched to a gene: 4. Per germline, CDR1 MDHEN and CDR2 SYDVKM. The CDR3 loop spans 16 amino acids.

This clonotype was seen repeatedly, ten times or more. V gene TRBV20-1 combines with J gene TRBJ1-1; 10 nucleotides line up with TRBD1. V dropped 1 base and J dropped 2; count of bases not matched to a gene: 7. From germline, CDR1 is DFQATT and CDR2 SNEGSKA (reference sequence). There are 16 residues in the CDR3. CDR3: CSARVWDRGANTEAFF. Here the CDR3 DNA reads TGCAGTGCTAGAGTGTGGGACAGGGGCGCAAACACTGAAGCTTTCTTT.

This clonotype was seen many times. The chain recombines TRBV29-1 with TRBJ1-1; D unresolved. Between the trimmed V and J ends, which lost 0 bases and 1 base, there was a span of 6 bases. This CDR3 is 13 amino acids long. CDR1 and CDR2 (germline): SQVTM, ANQGSEA. The CDR3 loop reads CSVEEGQNTEAFF. The CDR3 bases are TGCAGCGTTGAAGAAGGGCAGAACACTGAAGCTTTCTTT.

V gene TRBV7-9 combines with J gene TRBJ2-2; possible D gene TRBD1, 6 bases. V lost 10 bases and J 2 bases, leaving 14 bases between the germline ends. The V gene's germline CDR1 is SEHNR and CDR2 FQNEAQ (reference sequence). The CDR3 covers 14 residues. The CDR3 nucleotides are TGTGCCACCTTCCGGGACACTAACACCGGGGAGCTGTTTTTT. Translated: CATFRDTNTGELFF.

This chain joins TRBV4-2 and TRBJ1-6; D not certain. V gave up 4 bases and J gave up 0 bases, with 13 bases separating them. This CDR3 is 17 amino acids long. Germline CDR1 is LGHNA and CDR2 is YNFKEQ. CDR3 coding DNA: TGTGCCAGCAGCCCACCGACTGCCAGCTCCTATAATTCACCCCTCCACTTT. As protein: CASSPPTASSYNSPLHF.

V gene TRBV9 combines with J gene TRBJ2-7; no reliable D call. Germline V gene lookup returns CDR1 SGDLS and CDR2 YYNGEE. CDR3 length equals 15 residues. V lost 4 bases, J lost 1 base, and 15 bases lay in between. The CDR3, as DNA: TGTGCCAGCAGCCCCGAGCCTCGGCCTTCCTACGAGCAGTACTTC. Protein product: CASSPEPRPSYEQYF.

In its sample, this clonotype was seen many times. The chain joins TRBV28 to TRBJ2-5; D remains ambiguous. The ends were cut back, 6 bases at V and 2 bases at J, with 7 bases in the middle. Per germline, CDR1 MDHEN and CDR2 SYDVKM. The CDR3 covers 12 residues. For the CDR3, the DNA is TGTGCCAGCAGCGTGGGACAAGAGACCCAGTACTTC. This encodes CASSVGQETQYF.

The chain recombines TRBV9 with TRBJ2-5; 9 bases agree with TRBD2. This CDR3 has 15 residues. V lost 4 bases and J lost 5; bases outside the gene matches: 9. Germline values: CDR1 SGDLS, CDR2 YYNGEE. CDR3 coding DNA: TGTGCCAGCAGCCCCTTAGGTAGCGGGAGTGAGACCCAGTACTTC. Its translation: CASSPLGSGSETQYF.

With regard to this clonotype: Just one base apart from a much larger clone, this may be a read error. The CDR3 coding sequence is TGTGCCGGCAGTAGGGGGCTGTACTATGGCTACACCTTC. Translating gives CAGSRGLYYGYTF. V gene TRBV28 combines with J gene TRBJ1-2; 7 positions agree with TRBD1. Germline V gives CDR1 MDHEN, CDR2 SYDVKM. CDR3 length: 13 amino acids.

At least ten counts were recorded for this clonotype. The J gene is TRBJ2-7, the V gene TRBV5-1, with a weak D call TRBD1 (5 bases). Per germline, CDR1 SGHRS and CDR2 YFSETQ. Trimming stripped 0 bases from V and 3 bases from J, with 10 bases between. The length of the CDR3 is 14 residues. The CDR3 sequence is CASSLDPDNYEQYF. The CDR3, as DNA: TGCGCCAGCAGCTTGGATCCGGACAACTACGAGCAGTACTTC.

The chain joins TRBV20-1 to TRBJ1-5; unclear D gene. Trimming stripped 6 bases from V and 3 bases from J, with 12 bases between. The CDR3 is 13 residues long. The germline CDR1 and CDR2 sequences are DFQATT and SNEGSKA (reference sequence). The CDR3 sequence: CSARGGNNQPQHF. DNA of the CDR3: TGCAGTGCCCGTGGTGGAAACAATCAGCCCCAGCATTTT.

V is TRBV19 and J is TRBJ1-5; possibly TRBD1 for D (5 bases). V was clipped by 5 bases and J by 3 bases, with 17 bases between them. CDR1 is LNHDA and CDR2 is SQIVND in the germline V gene (reference sequence). This CDR3 comprises 16 residues. This CDR3 is CASSSIGQGDNQPQHF. The CDR3 region has the DNA TGTGCCAGTAGTTCTATAGGGCAGGGAGACAATCAGCCCCAGCATTTT.

This clonotype was recorded once. The chain recombines TRBV6-1 with TRBJ1-1; tentative D call: TRBD1 (6 bases). CDR3 length: 14 amino acids. Germline V gene data show CDR1 as MNHNS and CDR2 as SASEGT. V lost 5 bases to trimming and J lost 11 bases, with 21 bases between them. The CDR3 coding sequence is TGTGCCAGCAGTAAAGGACAGAATCCGAGTATGGCTTTCTTT. Protein: CASSKGQNPSMAFF.

This clonotype was recorded at least ten times. This chain connects TRBV10-3 to TRBJ1-4; TRBD1 matches at 10 bases. The length of the CDR3 is 15 residues. CDR1 and CDR2 (germline): ENHRY, SYGVKD. Germline trimming cut 6 bases from V and 7 bases from J; bases unmatched to any gene: 8. The CDR3 bases are TGTGCCATCAGGGGAACCGGGACAGGGGCTGAAAAACTGTTTTTT. Residues: CAIRGTGTGAEKLFF.

Details on this clonotype: A much larger clonotype is one base distant, so this may be a read error. V usage is TRBV11-1 and J usage is TRBJ2-7; tentatively, D is TRBD2 (5 bases). V was shortened by 1 base and J by 2 bases, with 9 bases between the two germline ends. The CDR3 is 14 amino acids. Germline V lookup: CDR1 SGHAT, CDR2 FQDESV (reference sequence). CDR3 in DNA: TGTGCCAGCAGCTTAGAAGTGGGAGCCTACGAGCAGTACTTC. Translated: CASSLEVGAYEQYF.

This clonotype was seen at least ten times. In nucleotides, the CDR3 is TGTGCCAGCAGCTTGGAAGGGAACGCCGCTCTCTACGAGCAGTACTTC. This gives the protein CASSLEGNAALYEQYF. V gene TRBV5-4 combines with J gene TRBJ2-7; no definite D call. V was cut by 0 bases and J by 3 bases, with 16 bases left in between. This CDR3 region has 16 residues. Germline V CDR1 and CDR2: SGHNT, YYREEE (reference sequence).

This clonotype was recorded many times. CDR3 nucleotide sequence: TGCAGCGCAACCGGCATGACTAGCGGGAGTAGAGAGACCCAGTACTTC. Protein sequence: CSATGMTSGSRETQYF. The chain has TRBV29-1 and TRBJ2-5; TRBD2 matches at 12 bases. The CDR3 loop spans 16 amino acids. Unmatched junction bases numbered 13, after V lost 7 bases and J lost 4 bases. Looked up from germline, CDR1 is SQVTM and CDR2 is ANQGSEA.

This clonotype has more than one count but fewer than ten. This chain uses TRBV7-2 with TRBJ2-6; D perhaps matches TRBD1 (6 bases). This CDR3 contains 16 residues. Germline V gives CDR1 SGHTA, CDR2 FQGNSA. Between the trimmed V and J ends, which lost 3 bases and 3 bases, there was a span of 12 bases. The CDR3: CASSFTGFRGANVLTF. The CDR3 coding sequence is TGTGCCAGCAGCTTTACAGGGTTCCGTGGGGCCAACGTCCTGACTTTC.

This clonotype has a count of ten or more. The chain joins TRBV7-2 to TRBJ2-7, with no clear D. Germline V gene sequence: CDR1 SGHTA, CDR2 FQGNSA. This CDR3 has 14 amino acids. Trimming took off 3 bases at V and 7 bases at J, with 16 bases between the two ends. CDR3: CASSLRSDGLEQYF. The CDR3 region has the DNA TGTGCCAGCAGCTTGCGAAGCGACGGTCTTGAGCAGTACTTC. The full variable domain, in which reference TRBV7-2 and TRBJ2-7 provide the parts outside the CDR3, is GAGVSQSPSNKVTEKGKDVELRCDPISGHTALYWYRQSLGQGLEFLIYFQGNSAPDKSGLPSDRFSAERTGGSVSTLTIQRTQQEDSAVYLCASSLRSDGLEQYFGPGTRLTVT.